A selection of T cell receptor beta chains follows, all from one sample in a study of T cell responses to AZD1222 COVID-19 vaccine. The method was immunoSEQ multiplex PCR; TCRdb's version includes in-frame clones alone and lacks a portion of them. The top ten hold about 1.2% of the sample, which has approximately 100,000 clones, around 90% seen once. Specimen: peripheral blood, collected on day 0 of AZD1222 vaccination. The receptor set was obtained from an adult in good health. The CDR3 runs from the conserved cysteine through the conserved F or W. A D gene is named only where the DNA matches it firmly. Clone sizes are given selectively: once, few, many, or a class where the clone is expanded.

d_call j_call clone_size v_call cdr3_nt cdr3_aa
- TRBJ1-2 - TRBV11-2 TGTGCCAGCAGCTTAGCGCAGAGGGATGATAACTATGGCTACACCTTC CASSLAQRDDNYGYTF
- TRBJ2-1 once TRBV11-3 TGTGCCAGCAGCGGGGGGGGCCCGGTACATGAGCAGTTCTTC CASSGGGPVHEQFF
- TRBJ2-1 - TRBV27 TGTGCCAGCAGTTTATTGGGGAGTGAGCAGTTCTTC CASSLLGSEQFF
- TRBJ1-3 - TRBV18 TGTGCCTGCCGCACCGGGCCCAGCAGCCTCTCTGGAAACACCATATATTTT CACRTGPSSLSGNTIYF
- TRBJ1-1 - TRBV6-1 TGTGCCAGCAGTGAAGGGATAAACACTGAAGCTTTCTTT CASSEGINTEAFF
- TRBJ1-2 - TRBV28 TGTGCCAGCAGTCCACTCGGGGGGTCCTATGGCTACACCTTC CASSPLGGSYGYTF
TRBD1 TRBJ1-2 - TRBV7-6 TGTGCCAGCAGCCTAGGGACAGAGAATAACTATGGCTACACCTTC CASSLGTENNYGYTF
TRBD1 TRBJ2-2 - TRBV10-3 TGTGCCATCAGTGGGGACAGGGTACGAGGGGAGCTGTTTTTT CAISGDRVRGELFF
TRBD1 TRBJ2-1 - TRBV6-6 TGTGCCAGCAGTCCAATCGCCCTTAGACAGGGGTCCAATGAGCAGTTCTTC CASSPIALRQGSNEQFF
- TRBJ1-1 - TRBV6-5 TGTGCCAGCAGCCCCGGGCGTTTGAACACTGAAGCTTTCTTT CASSPGRLNTEAFF
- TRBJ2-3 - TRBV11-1 TGTGCCAGCACAGAAAGACTACGCACAGATACGCAGTATTTT CASTERLRTDTQYF
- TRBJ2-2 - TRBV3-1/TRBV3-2 TGTGCCAGCAGCCTTGGGACCGGGGGTCCCGGGGAGCTGTTTTTT CASSLGTGGPGELFF
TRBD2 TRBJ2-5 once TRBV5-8 TGTGCCAGCAGCCTGGGACTAGCGGGGCGGGGAGAGACCCAGTACTTC CASSLGLAGRGETQYF